This paragraph covers one T cell receptor (beta chain) sequence. Its antigen is unidentified. Unique molecular identifiers had been added to the TCR beta cDNA libraries. The T cell input of about 0.9 to 11 million gave about half a million cDNA molecules. Via MiXCR, TCRdb re-called the PCR reads, giving one row per CDR3 protein. The sample consists of roughly 600,000 distinct CDR3 sequences, 40% to 50% of them appearing once. The CDR3 covers 16 residues. V lost 5 bases to trimming and J lost 3 bases; unmatched junction nucleotides: 11. CDR1 is SQVTM, CDR2 ANQGSEA, per germline. The entry originates in a study of post-analysis software for immune sequencing data. Overall study: There were relapsing-remitting, secondary progressive and progressive-relapsing multiple sclerosis among the disease courses included. Regarding the study as a whole: Multiple sclerosis patients had significantly lower normalized Chao1 diversity than controls. Strong co-clustering by F measure was seen for same-batch samples. The study found TRBV5-6, TRBV5-1 and TRBV20-1 among a few TRBV segments more frequent in patients than controls.

J is TRBJ1-2 and V is TRBV29-1; 11 bases map to TRBD1. The sequencing sample was made of blood. This clonotype was obtained from a girl aged 10 to 17 with multiple sclerosis. The CDR3 region has the DNA TGCAGCGTTACCCTGGGACAGGGGGGTTATGACTATGGCTACACCTTC. This encodes CSVTLGQGGYDYGYTF.